This T cell receptor (beta chain) was observed in a study of CD8+ T cells in alopecia areata. General study results and limits: Among patients, TCR sharing was less clear than in mice, a difference possibly due in part to HLA diversity in the patient population. Lesional scalp displayed greater clonality than normal scalp, most notably in alopecia totalis/universalis. In scalp samples, resident alphabeta T cells of normal skin are also sequenced.

RNA extraction was followed by reverse transcription into cDNA, which acted as the sequencing template. The repertoire was sequenced with immunoSEQ multiplex PCR; TCRdb's copy has only in-frame clones and lacks some. The sample consists of some 160,000 clones, less than 65% of them appearing once. Isolation of CD4+ and CD8+ T cells from PBMCs was achieved by sorting. To note about this clone: Antigen: not known.

Germline V gene sequence: CDR1 SEHNR, CDR2 FQNEAQ (reference sequence). The CDR3 is 11 amino acids. Trimming left V 7 bases short and J 7 bases short, with 11 bases between. The chain couples TRBV7-9 to TRBJ2-7; D possibly corresponds to TRBD1 (6 bases). The TCR sequence derives from a human donor in good health. The source material was CD8+ T cells sorted from blood. The CDR3 sequence is CASTTGIEQYF. The CDR3 DNA sequence: TGTGCCAGCACCACAGGGATTGAGCAGTACTTC. Drawing the rest from reference TRBV7-9 and TRBJ2-7, the complete variable domain is DTGVSQNPRHKITKRGQNVTFRCDPISEHNRLYWYRQTLGQGPEFLTYFQNEAQLEKSRLLSDRFSAERPKGSFSTLEIQRTEQGDSAMYLCASTTGIEQYFGPGTRLTVT.